Each of the 10 T cell receptor beta chains below was sequenced from the same sample in a study of blood T cell repertoires in COVID-19. The repertoire was sequenced with immunoSEQ multiplex PCR; TCRdb's copy has only in-frame clones and lacks some. The sample includes approximately 32,000 clones, approximately 90% seen only once; the top ten take under 4%. Sequencing was done on a sample of peripheral blood. The receptors come from a man aged 60 to 75 with acute or convalescent COVID-19.

The chain is built from TRBV7-2 and TRBJ2-1; 8 nucleotides align to TRBD2. The CDR3 length is 18 residues. The germline CDR1 and CDR2 sequences are SGHTA and FQGNSA. J gave up 6 bases and V 0 bases, and 13 bases lay outside the gene matches. As DNA, the CDR3 is TGTGCCAGCAGCTTAGCGCCACACGGGGGGGGAGGAATCAATGAGCAGTTCTTC. This sequence encodes CASSLAPHGGGGINEQFF.

J is TRBJ2-1 and V is TRBV7-9; 12 nucleotides line up with TRBD2. Germline V CDR1 and CDR2: SEHNR, FQNEAQ (reference sequence). Trimming took 0 bases from V and 7 from J; bases not matched to a gene: 10. The CDR3 has 18 amino acids. The CDR3 loop is CASSLALGTSGRTNEQFF. In DNA form, the CDR3 reads TGTGCCAGCAGCTTAGCGCTGGGTACTAGCGGGAGGACAAATGAGCAGTTCTTC.

V and J are TRBV5-1 and TRBJ2-1, with 10 positions matching TRBD2. This CDR3 contains 14 residues. Germline V gives CDR1 SGHRS, CDR2 YFSETQ. The trim removed 6 bases at V and 4 bases at J, leaving 4 bases unmatched. CDR3 DNA: TGCGCCAGCAACCTAGCGGGAGAATACAATGAGCAGTTCTTC. This gives the protein CASNLAGEYNEQFF.

The chain joins TRBV18 to TRBJ1-2, with a weak D call TRBD1 (5 bases). This CDR3 has 17 amino acids. Trimming removed 0 bases at V and 0 bases at J, with 14 bases between. Germline loops: CDR1 KGHSH, CDR2 LQKENI. The CDR3 nucleotides read TGTGCCAGCTCACCACCGAGGTGGGGGGAAGCTAACTATGGCTACACCTTC. Translating it yields CASSPPRWGEANYGYTF.

The gene calls are TRBV2 and TRBJ1-1; D may be TRBD1 (5 bases). From germline, CDR1 is SNHLY and CDR2 FYNNEI. The CDR3 contains 14 residues. V was pared by 6 bases and J by 1 base, with 12 bases between. The CDR3 nucleotides are TGTGCCAGCAGCGTCATGGGGGGGAACACTGAAGCTTTCTTT. Translation gives CASSVMGGNTEAFF.

This chain connects TRBV7-3 to TRBJ2-1, with D possibly being TRBD1 (6 bases). The CDR3 is 14 residues long. Per the germline V gene, CDR1 is SGHTA and CDR2 is FQGTGA. V was trimmed by 5 bases and J by 6 bases, leaving 14 bases between them. The DNA for the CDR3 is TGTGCCAGCAGCCCAGGAAACAGGGTCAATGAGCAGTTCTTC. Its protein is CASSPGNRVNEQFF.

This clone has a single count. The chain couples TRBV7-3 to TRBJ2-2; possibly TRBD2 for D (5 bases). Germline V CDR1 and CDR2: SGHTA, FQGTGA. The CDR3 has 16 amino acids. The V gene lost 2 bases and the J gene lost 1 base, with 11 bases spanning the gap. This chain's CDR3 is CASSLGAAENTGELFF. The CDR3, as DNA: TGTGCCAGCAGCTTAGGAGCAGCGGAGAACACCGGGGAGCTGTTTTTT.

The chain is built from TRBV30 and TRBJ1-4; TRBD1 aligns across 8 bases. V was pared by 3 bases and J by 4 bases, with 7 bases of the junction left unmatched. The CDR3 spans 15 residues. Per the germline V gene, CDR1 is GTSNPN and CDR2 is SVGIG (reference sequence). In DNA form, the CDR3 reads TGTGCCTGGAGAGACAGGGGTGGACTTAATGAAAAACTGTTTTTT. Translated: CAWRDRGGLNEKLFF.

The rearrangement joins TRBV29-1 to TRBJ1-1; D unresolved. The V and J ends lost 0 bases and 3 bases respectively, with 11 bases between them. CDR3 length equals 14 residues. Per the germline V gene, CDR1 is SQVTM and CDR2 is ANQGSEA. CDR3 region: CSVEDRRRDTEAFF. In DNA form, the CDR3 reads TGCAGCGTTGAAGATAGACGGAGGGACACTGAAGCTTTCTTT.

J is TRBJ1-5 and V is TRBV2; 8 nucleotides line up with TRBD1. Germline-derived CDR1 and CDR2 are SNHLY and FYNNEI. J lost 6 bases, V lost 4 bases, and 8 bases had no gene match. This CDR3 has 15 residues. The CDR3 loop reads CASSARTGSAQPQHF. The CDR3 DNA follows: TGTGCCAGCAGTGCCAGGACAGGGTCGGCTCAGCCCCAGCATTTT.